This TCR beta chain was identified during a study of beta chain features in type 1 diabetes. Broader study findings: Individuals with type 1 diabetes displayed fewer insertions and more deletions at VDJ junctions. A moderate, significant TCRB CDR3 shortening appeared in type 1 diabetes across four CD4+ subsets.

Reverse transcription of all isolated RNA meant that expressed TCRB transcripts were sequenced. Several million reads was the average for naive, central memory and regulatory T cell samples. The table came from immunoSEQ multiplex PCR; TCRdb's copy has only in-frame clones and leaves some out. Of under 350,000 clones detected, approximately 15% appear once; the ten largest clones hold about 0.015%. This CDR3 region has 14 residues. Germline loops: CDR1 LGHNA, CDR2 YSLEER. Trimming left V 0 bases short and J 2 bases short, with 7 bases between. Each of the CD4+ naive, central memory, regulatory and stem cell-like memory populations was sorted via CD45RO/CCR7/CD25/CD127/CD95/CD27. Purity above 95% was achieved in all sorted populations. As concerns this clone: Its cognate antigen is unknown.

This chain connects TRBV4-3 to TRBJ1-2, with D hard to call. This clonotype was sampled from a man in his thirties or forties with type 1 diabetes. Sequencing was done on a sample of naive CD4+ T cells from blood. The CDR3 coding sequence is TGCGCCAGCAGCCAAGAGAACAGCAACTATGGCTACACCTTC. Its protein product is CASSQENSNYGYTF.